Sequencing of this T cell receptor (beta chain) was carried out in a study of shared T cell receptors in the human thymus. Between the trimmed V and J ends, which lost 0 bases and 7 bases, there was a span of 12 bases. This CDR3 is 14 amino acids long. Germline V gene sequence: CDR1 KGHSH, CDR2 LQKENI. The protocol was immunoSEQ multiplex PCR, while the TCRdb copy is restricted to in-frame clones and leaves out a portion. The table includes some 660,000 clones, around 87% detected once. This same sample was also taken into another study, of human thymus T cells. That investigation notes: Donation came from healthy Finnish infants having corrective surgery for congenital heart defects. Thymic resections from corrective heart surgery supplied the tissue. Blood and thymic repertoires both appeared biased in V and J gene usage.

This chain joins TRBV18 and TRBJ1-2; D is possibly TRBD1 (5 bases). Sample: thymocytes. The sequence derives from a boy under two years old with a congenital heart defect. The CDR3 region is CASSPPTLGGGYTF. The CDR3 DNA sequence: TGTGCCAGCTCACCACCGACCTTGGGGGGTGGCTACACCTTC.